This TCR beta chain was documented in a study of T cells in Graves' hyperthyroidism and ophthalmopathy. The investigators amplified TCR beta CDR3 regions from RNA transcripts. A first-round RT-PCR of the TCR CDR3 used the HTBI primer set. TCRdb re-called the multiplex PCR reads through MiXCR, storing one row per CDR3 protein. The sample lists 550,000 to 650,000 distinct CDR3 sequences, more than 11% occurring once. As concerns this clonotype: The antigen is not known.

Findings and limits, study-wide: Expanded thyroid clonotypes (above 0.001) were mostly also found in blood.

This CDR3 is 16 amino acids long. Trimming removed 0 bases at V and 0 bases at J, with 12 bases between. Germline V gives CDR1 DFQATT, CDR2 SNEGSKA (reference sequence). The chain combines TRBV20-1 with TRBJ2-1; D gene unclear. Sequencing was carried out using blood. The sequence was obtained from a woman aged 25 to 39 with Graves' hyperthyroidism that later progressed to Graves' ophthalmopathy. The CDR3 region is CSARDLETSSYNEQFF. The CDR3 coding sequence is TGCAGTGCTAGAGATCTCGAGACCAGCTCCTACAATGAGCAGTTCTTC.